This T cell receptor (beta chain) is drawn from a study of blood T cell repertoires in COVID-19. The repertoire was sequenced with immunoSEQ multiplex PCR; TCRdb's copy has only in-frame clones and lacks some. The sample includes 130,000 or so clones, around 82% of them seen just once. CDR3 length: 19 amino acids. J gave up 1 base and V 0 bases, and 6 bases lay outside the gene matches. Germline CDR1 SGHNT, CDR2 YENEEA. V usage is TRBV11-3 and J usage is TRBJ2-2; 12 bases agree with TRBD2. This TCR came from a human donor in a cohort sampled during active COVID-19. Sequenced material: peripheral blood. Here the CDR3 DNA reads TGTGCCAGCAGCTTAGATTTTTGGACTAGCGGGAAGAACACCGGGGAGCTGTTTTTT. It encodes CASSLDFWTSGKNTGELFF.